What follows are 25 T cell receptor beta chains derived from one specimen sequenced in a study of cytomegalovirus exposure and HLA in healthy donors. Both 60 Vbeta primers and 13 Jbeta primers went into the PCR. Sequencing was performed with immunoSEQ multiplex PCR; in TCRdb, only in-frame clones are kept and a portion is missing. Altogether around 100,000 clones are present, 74% being singletons, with the ten largest covering less than 3.5%. Material: PBMCs. The receptors derive from a man aged 50-59 years in good health and CMV-seropositive.

V usage is TRBV7-9 and J usage is TRBJ2-5; TRBD1 matches 7 bases. Germline V gene data show CDR1 as SEHNR and CDR2 as FQNEAQ (reference sequence). CDR3 length: 14 amino acids. V was clipped by 1 base and J by 3 bases; unmatched bases: 2. CDR3 nucleotide sequence: TGTGCCAGCAGCTTAGGACAGGGAGAAGAGACCCAGTACTTC. Its translation is CASSLGQGEETQYF.

The V and J genes are TRBV9 and TRBJ2-1, with 7 bases fitting TRBD2. Germline CDR1 SGDLS, CDR2 YYNGEE. This CDR3 is 15 amino acids long. The trim removed 7 bases at V and 0 bases at J, leaving 7 bases unmatched. In DNA form, the CDR3 reads TGTGCCAGCGGCTGGGGCGGGGGCTCCTACAATGAGCAGTTCTTC. Amino acid sequence: CASGWGGGSYNEQFF.

J is TRBJ1-1 and V is TRBV11-2, with a possible D match to TRBD1 (5 bases). The CDR3 is made up of 13 amino acids. With 2 bases removed from V and 1 base from J, the gap between germline ends came to 5 bases. Germline V gene data show CDR1 as SGHAT and CDR2 as FQNNGV. In nucleotides, the CDR3 is TGTGCCAGCAGCTTAAGGGGGAACACTGAAGCTTTCTTT. Translation: CASSLRGNTEAFF.

This clone came up a few times. This chain connects TRBV9 to TRBJ2-3; D remains unclear. The V gene's germline CDR1 is SGDLS and CDR2 YYNGEE. The CDR3 spans 15 residues. The V and J ends lost 1 base and 0 bases respectively, with 9 bases between them. CDR3 DNA sequence: TGTGCCAGCAGCGTACGTGGTACTAGCACAGATACGCAGTATTTT. Translated: CASSVRGTSTDTQYF.

This rearrangement joins TRBV7-2 to TRBJ2-3, with D uncertain. Germline lookup yields CDR1 SGHTA and CDR2 FQGNSA. This CDR3 has 14 amino acids. With 0 bases removed from V and 1 base from J, the gap between germline ends came to 5 bases. As DNA, the CDR3 is TGTGCCAGCAGCTTAGCGAGCGGCACAGATACGCAGTATTTT. It translates to CASSLASGTDTQYF.

The rearrangement uses TRBV5-6 and TRBJ1-5; 8 bases align to TRBD1. With V trimmed by 3 bases and J by 6 bases, 11 bases remained unmatched. The germline V gene encodes CDR1 SGHDT and CDR2 YYEEEE. CDR3 length equals 16 residues. The CDR3 sequence is CASSSGGQGGVQPQHF. DNA of the CDR3: TGTGCCAGCAGCTCCGGTGGACAGGGAGGGGTTCAGCCCCAGCATTTT.

The rearrangement uses TRBV5-1 and TRBJ2-3; TRBD2 matches at 10 bases. From germline, CDR1 is SGHRS and CDR2 YFSETQ. With V trimmed by 4 bases and J by 4 bases, 3 bases remained unmatched. The CDR3 contains 14 residues. For the CDR3, the DNA is TGCGCCAGCAGCCCAAGCGGGAGGGCAGATACGCAGTATTTT. Its protein is CASSPSGRADTQYF.

In its sample, this clone was seen a few times. The chain has TRBV28 and TRBJ1-2, with a weak D call TRBD1 (6 bases). CDR1 is MDHEN, CDR2 SYDVKM, per germline. The ends were cut back, 11 bases at V and 0 bases at J, with 13 bases in the middle. The CDR3 covers 13 residues. Here the CDR3 DNA reads TGTGCCGTACGGACAGCGGCTAACTATGGCTACACCTTC. Translation gives CAVRTAANYGYTF.

The chain joins TRBV10-3 to TRBJ2-1; TRBD2 agrees at 7 bases. Germline CDR1 reads ENHRY; CDR2 reads SYGVKD. The V and J ends lost 5 bases and 8 bases, in that order; junction bases with no gene match: 12. The CDR3 is 15 amino acids. The CDR3 nucleotides read TGTGCCATCAGTCGTGGTGGGAGGGCAAGGGATGAGCAGTTCTTC. Translation: CAISRGGRARDEQFF.

The rearrangement joins TRBV6-1 to TRBJ2-5, with D perhaps TRBD1 (5 bases). The better agreement between TRBJ2-7 and the DNA end casts doubt on the J call. The CDR3 extends over 15 amino acids. The germline gives CDR1 MNHNS, CDR2 SASEGT. CDR3 amino acids: CASSELQGYGYEQYF. CDR3 DNA: TGTGCCAGCAGTGAACTCCAGGGATATGGCTACGAGCAGTACTTC.

This clone turned up a few times. The chain employs TRBV7-2 and TRBJ1-6; no definite D call. The CDR3 loop spans 14 amino acids. From germline, CDR1 is SGHTA and CDR2 FQGNSA. Trimming took off 4 bases at V and 6 bases at J, with 10 bases between the two ends. CDR3 region: CASSSPGFNSPLHF. CDR3 coding DNA: TGTGCCAGCAGCTCCCCCGGGTTTAATTCACCCCTCCACTTT.

The chain couples TRBV6-5 to TRBJ2-4, with TRBD1 matching over 9 bases. The CDR3 is 14 amino acids. Germline trimming cut 5 bases from V and 4 bases from J; bases unmatched to any gene: 3. From germline, CDR1 is MNHEY and CDR2 SVGAGI. The CDR3 DNA follows: TGTGCCAGCAGTCCTGACAGGGGGAAAAACATTCAGTACTTC. It specifies CASSPDRGKNIQYF.

The chain is built from TRBV7-2 and TRBJ2-5, with 9 nucleotides matching TRBD1. V was clipped by 4 bases and J by 5 bases; unmatched bases: 8. CDR3 length: 15 amino acids. CDR1 is SGHTA and CDR2 is FQGNSA in the germline V gene. Here the CDR3 DNA reads TGTGCCAGCAGCTCCAGGACAGGGGCAGGCGAGACCCAGTACTTC. Translating it yields CASSSRTGAGETQYF.

The chain couples TRBV5-4 to TRBJ1-6; 7 bases match TRBD1. V was pared by 4 bases and J by 6 bases, with 1 base of the junction left unmatched. The germline CDR1 and CDR2 sequences are SGHNT and YYREEE (reference sequence). CDR3 length: 13 amino acids. DNA of the CDR3: TGTGCCAGCAGCCGGGACAGTAATTCACCCCTCCACTTT. This codes for CASSRDSNSPLHF.

The V call is TRBV2, the J call TRBJ1-6, with D possibly matching TRBD1 (6 bases). Germline V gene sequence: CDR1 SNHLY, CDR2 FYNNEI. This CDR3 region has 15 residues. V lost 3 bases and J lost 6, with 12 bases in between. CDR3 in amino acids: CASSELGRGNSPLHF. DNA of the CDR3: TGTGCCAGCAGTGAGTTGGGCAGGGGTAATTCACCCCTCCACTTT.

The gene calls are TRBV19 and TRBJ2-7; the match to TRBD1 covers 9 bases. Germline CDR1 LNHDA, CDR2 SQIVND (reference sequence). With V trimmed by 8 bases and J by 5 bases, 7 bases remained unmatched. The CDR3 consists of 13 residues. Here the CDR3 DNA reads TGTGCCAGTGACCGGGACAGGGCTGACGAGCAGTACTTC. Amino acid sequence: CASDRDRADEQYF.

Written as DNA, the CDR3 is TGTGCCAGCAGCGTAGGGACAGGGGCTGGGAACTATGGCTACACCTTC. Protein sequence: CASSVGTGAGNYGYTF. This rearrangement joins TRBV9 to TRBJ1-2; TRBD1 agrees at 9 bases. Trimming at V came to 0 bases and at J to 2 bases, leaving 5 bases not matched to a gene. This CDR3 spans 16 amino acids. Per the germline V gene, CDR1 is SGDLS and CDR2 is YYNGEE.

The chain is built from TRBV5-4 and TRBJ1-2, with 8 positions matching TRBD1. CDR3 length: 16 amino acids. Germline loops: CDR1 SGHNT, CDR2 YYREEE (reference sequence). V shed 0 bases, J shed 7 bases, and the junction held 11 bases outside the gene matches. Here the CDR3 DNA reads TGTGCCAGCAGCTTGGCCGGGATGGCAGGGGGCCGTGGCTACACCTTC. Translating gives CASSLAGMAGGRGYTF.

The J gene is TRBJ2-3, the V gene TRBV5-4; 8 nucleotides line up with TRBD1. Trimming took 4 bases from V and 2 from J; bases not matched to a gene: 9. Germline V gene sequence: CDR1 SGHNT, CDR2 YYREEE (reference sequence). This CDR3 comprises 16 residues. The CDR3 region has the DNA TGTGCCAGCAGCCTGACGGACAGGGACCCCACAGATACGCAGTATTTT. Translating it yields CASSLTDRDPTDTQYF.

The CDR3 sequence is CASSVGQTWDTEAFF. The CDR3 nucleotides are TGTGCCAGTAGTGTCGGACAGACCTGGGACACTGAAGCTTTCTTT. The genes are TRBV19 and TRBJ1-1; perhaps TRBD1 as D (6 bases). V shed 5 bases and J shed 3 bases, with 16 bases lying between them. The CDR3 has 15 residues. CDR1 is LNHDA, CDR2 SQIVND, per germline (reference sequence).

This chain joins TRBV6-6 and TRBJ2-7; 9 positions agree with TRBD1. From germline, CDR1 is MNHNY and CDR2 SVGAGI (reference sequence). This CDR3 has 14 amino acids. Trimming at V came to 4 bases and at J to 2 bases, leaving 3 bases not matched to a gene. Written as DNA, the CDR3 is TGTGCCAGCAGTTTCAACAGGGGGCCCTACGAGCAGTACTTC. Amino acid sequence: CASSFNRGPYEQYF.

This rearrangement joins TRBV6-5 to TRBJ2-3; TRBD1 matches at 7 bases. The CDR3 is 15 residues long. Germline V gene data show CDR1 as MNHEY and CDR2 as SVGAGI. V shed 6 bases, J shed 1 base, and the junction held 7 bases outside the gene matches. CDR3 coding DNA: TGTGCCAGCAGCGATACAACAGGGGGCACAGATACGCAGTATTTT. This sequence encodes CASSDTTGGTDTQYF.

This clone was counted between two and nine times. The chain combines TRBV9 with TRBJ2-3, with unresolved D. The CDR3 runs 16 residues. Deletions cut 4 bases from V and 0 bases from J, with 15 bases between. The germline gives CDR1 SGDLS, CDR2 YYNGEE. The CDR3: CASSRDSDSSTDTQYF. CDR3 DNA: TGTGCCAGCAGCCGAGATTCAGACTCTAGCACAGATACGCAGTATTTT.

The chain couples TRBV6-1 to TRBJ2-5; the match to TRBD2 covers 13 bases. Germline CDR1 and CDR2: MNHNS and SASEGT. The length of the CDR3 is 15 residues. V gave up 7 bases and J gave up 4 bases; unmatched junction bases: 6. The CDR3 DNA is TGTGCCAGCACTAGGACTAGCGGGAGTCTAGAGACCCAGTACTTC. Translated: CASTRTSGSLETQYF.

The chain links TRBV5-4 to TRBJ2-1; 11 nucleotides match TRBD1. This CDR3 has 16 residues. The germline CDR1 and CDR2 sequences are SGHNT and YYREEE (reference sequence). V was clipped by 1 base and J by 9 bases; unmatched bases: 9. CDR3 bases: TGTGCCAGCAGCTTGATTCCGGGACAGGGGGAGGTTGAGCAGTTCTTC. Its protein is CASSLIPGQGEVEQFF.